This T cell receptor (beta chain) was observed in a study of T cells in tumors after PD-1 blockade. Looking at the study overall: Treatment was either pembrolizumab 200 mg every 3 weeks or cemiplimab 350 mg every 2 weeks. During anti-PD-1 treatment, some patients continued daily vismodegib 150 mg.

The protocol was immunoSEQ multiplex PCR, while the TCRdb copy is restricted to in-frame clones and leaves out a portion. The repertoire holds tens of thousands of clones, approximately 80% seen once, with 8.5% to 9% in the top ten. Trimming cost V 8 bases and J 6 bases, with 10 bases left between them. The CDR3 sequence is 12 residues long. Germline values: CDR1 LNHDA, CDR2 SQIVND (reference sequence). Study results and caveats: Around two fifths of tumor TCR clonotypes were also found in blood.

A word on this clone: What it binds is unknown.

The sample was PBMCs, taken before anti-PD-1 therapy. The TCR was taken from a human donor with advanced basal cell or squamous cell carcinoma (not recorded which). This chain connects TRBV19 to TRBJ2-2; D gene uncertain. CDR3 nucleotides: TGTGCCAGTTCTTTCGGCTCCGGGGAGCTGTTTTTT. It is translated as CASSFGSGELFF.